A single sample is the source of the 13 T cell receptor beta chains below, sequenced in a study of shared T cell receptors in the human thymus. Repertoires were generated with immunoSEQ multiplex PCR, while TCRdb's copy carries only in-frame clones and drops some. The table records under 850,000 clones, roughly 90% of them present only once. This same sample was also taken into another study, of human thymus T cells.

Sequencing was carried out using thymocytes. All receptors derive from a boy in the first two years of life with a congenital heart defect.

The genes are TRBV7-9 and TRBJ2-1; 10 bases agree with TRBD2. V lost 5 bases, J lost 0 bases, and 7 bases stayed unmatched. The CDR3 sequence is 17 residues long. Germline V gives CDR1 SEHNR, CDR2 FQNEAQ (reference sequence). This CDR3 reads CASSQTSGYSSYNEQFF. The CDR3 nucleotides are TGTGCCAGCAGCCAGACTAGCGGGTATAGCTCCTACAATGAGCAGTTCTTC.

This clone came up a few times. The rearrangement uses TRBV19 and TRBJ1-4, with D maybe TRBD1 (5 bases). Germline CDR1 reads LNHDA; CDR2 reads SQIVND (reference sequence). This CDR3 is 15 amino acids long. The V end lost 2 bases, the J end lost 10 bases, and 17 bases lay between the germline ends. CDR3 region: CASSITGAGRGKLFF. In nucleotides, the CDR3 is TGTGCCAGTAGTATAACCGGGGCAGGGAGGGGAAAACTGTTTTTT.

This sequence joins TRBV19 and TRBJ2-7; possibly TRBD1 for D (6 bases). The CDR3 runs 14 residues. The V end lost 6 bases, the J end lost 1 base, and 13 bases lay between the germline ends. The germline gives CDR1 LNHDA, CDR2 SQIVND (reference sequence). DNA of the CDR3: TGTGCCAGTAGCCCGGACAGCCCTTCCTACGAGCAGTACTTC. Translation gives CASSPDSPSYEQYF. Full variable domain (remainder filled in from reference TRBV19 and TRBJ2-7): DGGITQSPKYLFRKEGQNVTLSCEQNLNHDAMYWYRQDPGQGLRLIYYSQIVNDFQKGDIAEGYSVSREKKESFPLTVTSAQKNPTAFYLCASSPDSPSYEQYFGPGTRLTVT.

The chain carries TRBV7-3 and TRBJ2-7, with 10 bases that match TRBD2. This CDR3 spans 15 amino acids. The junction had 9 bases not matched to a gene; V was cut back by 5 bases and J by 5 bases. Germline CDR1 and CDR2: SGHTA and FQGTGA. The chain's CDR3 is CASSPGLAARDEQYF. For the CDR3, the DNA is TGTGCCAGCAGCCCCGGACTAGCGGCCCGCGACGAGCAGTACTTC.

The DNA of the CDR3 is TGTGCCAGCAGCTTGGTTGGCAGGGGAGGGGACAATCAGCCCCAGCATTTT. Its translation is CASSLVGRGGDNQPQHF. This rearrangement joins TRBV5-8 to TRBJ1-5; D may be TRBD1 (6 bases). Germline loops: CDR1 SGHTS, CDR2 YDEGEE. This CDR3 contains 17 residues. V dropped 0 bases and J dropped 3 bases, with 16 bases sitting between them. The full variable domain, with the rest looked up from reference TRBV5-8 and TRBJ1-5, is EAGVTQSPTHLIKTRGQQATLRCSPISGHTSVYWYQQALGLGLQFLLWYDEGEERNRGNFPPRFSGRQFPNYSSELNVNALELEDSALYLCASSLVGRGGDNQPQHFGDGTRLSIL.

V usage is TRBV6-5 and J usage is TRBJ2-7; 11 bases fit TRBD2. Losses at the gene ends were 6 bases for V and 3 bases for J; bases not matched to a gene: 7. The CDR3 runs to 15 residues. CDR1 MNHEY and CDR2 SVGAGI come from the germline V gene. As DNA, the CDR3 is TGTGCCAGCAGACATAGCGGGACTAGCGGCTACGAGCAGTACTTC. It encodes CASRHSGTSGYEQYF.

The chain couples TRBV11-2 to TRBJ2-7; possibly TRBD2 for D (7 bases). V shed 5 bases and J shed 3 bases, with 17 bases lying between them. CDR1 is SGHAT, CDR2 FQNNGV, per germline. The CDR3 loop spans 15 amino acids. This chain's CDR3 is CASSDKQGGGYEQYF. In DNA form, the CDR3 reads TGTGCCAGCAGCGATAAACAGGGAGGGGGCTACGAGCAGTACTTC.

A word on this clone: Other nucleotide sequences from this sample produce the same CDR3. This chain uses TRBV25-1 with TRBJ2-2; a possible D gene is TRBD2 (6 bases). The CDR3 is 17 amino acids. Per the germline V gene, CDR1 is MGHDK and CDR2 is SYGVNS. V lost 1 base and J lost 6, with 18 bases in between. CDR3 nucleotide sequence: TGTGCCAGCAGTGAATTTGGGCGGGGAGAGGGGTCCGGGGAGCTGTTTTTT. Amino acids: CASSEFGRGEGSGELFF.

The chain uses TRBV11-3 and TRBJ2-2; 8 nucleotides agree with TRBD2. The germline gives CDR1 SGHNT, CDR2 YENEEA. V was clipped by 5 bases and J by 6 bases; unmatched bases: 8. The CDR3 is made up of 15 amino acids. CDR3 bases: TGTGCCAGCAGCCCCGGGACTAGTAGTGCCGGGGAGCTGTTTTTT. Translation: CASSPGTSSAGELFF.

The chain recombines TRBV28 with TRBJ2-6; D gene ambiguous. CDR1 is MDHEN, CDR2 SYDVKM, per germline. V lost 6 bases to trimming and J lost 5 bases, with 5 bases between them. This CDR3 spans 12 amino acids. Written as DNA, the CDR3 is TGTGCCAGCAGGGCCAGGGCCAACGTCCTGACTTTC. Translating gives CASRARANVLTF.

V usage is TRBV5-4 and J usage is TRBJ1-1; D gene unclear. The CDR3 extends over 14 amino acids. Germline loops: CDR1 SGHNT, CDR2 YYREEE (reference sequence). V was cut by 3 bases and J by 1 base, with 10 bases left in between. The chain's CDR3 is CASSSGLQNTEAFF. The CDR3 DNA reads TGTGCCAGCAGCTCTGGACTCCAGAACACTGAAGCTTTCTTT. The full variable domain, completed using reference TRBV5-4 and TRBJ1-1, is ETGVTQSPTHLIKTRGQQVTLRCSSQSGHNTVSWYQQALGQGPQFIFQYYREEENGRGNFPPRFSGLQFPNYSSELNVNALELDDSALYLCASSSGLQNTEAFFGQGTRLTVV.

The chain combines TRBV7-6 with TRBJ2-7; 10 nucleotides match TRBD1. The CDR3 has 16 residues. Germline V gene sequence: CDR1 SGHVS, CDR2 FNYEAQ. Trimming at V came to 3 bases and at J to 0 bases, leaving 5 bases not matched to a gene. CDR3 nucleotide sequence: TGTGCCAGCAGCTTCGCCGGGACAGGGGCCTCCTACGAGCAGTACTTC. Its translation: CASSFAGTGASYEQYF.

The chain carries TRBV4-2 and TRBJ2-1, with 11 bases identical to TRBD2. CDR3 size: 16 residues. Trimming removed 4 bases from V and 7 bases from J; junction bases left unmatched: 9. CDR1 is LGHNA, CDR2 YNFKEQ, per germline. CDR3 residues: CASSRSLAGVVNEQFF. For the CDR3, the DNA is TGTGCCAGCAGCCGCTCACTAGCGGGAGTTGTGAATGAGCAGTTCTTC.